This T cell receptor (beta chain) originates from a study of blood T cell repertoires in COVID-19. Repertoires were generated with immunoSEQ multiplex PCR, while TCRdb's copy carries only in-frame clones and drops some. The sample records about 60,000 clones, around 84% being singletons. The CDR3 is made up of 17 amino acids. The germline gives CDR1 SQVTM, CDR2 ANQGSEA. The germline V and J ends were trimmed by 3 bases and 0 bases, with 15 bases remaining between them. The V call is TRBV29-1, the J call TRBJ2-6, with D possibly TRBD2 on 5 matching bases. This TCR was recovered from a human donor in a cohort sampled during active COVID-19. Input material: peripheral blood. CDR3 loop: CSVEGGPLSSGANVLTF. CDR3 DNA: TGCAGCGTTGAGGGCGGGCCCCTGAGCTCTGGGGCCAACGTCCTGACTTTC.